The clone carrying this T cell receptor (beta chain) was counted at least ten times. Germline V gene sequence: CDR1 SQVTM, CDR2 ANQGSEA. This CDR3 contains 12 residues. This sample is drawn from a study of blood T cells in healthy people across ages. A second PCR, run for about 7 to 11 cycles, used a sample-barcoded 5' primer plus a J-beta primer mix. All cDNA molecules were each tagged by a template-switch adaptor with 12 random nucleotides. TCRdb recomputed calls from the 5' RACE reads with MiXCR, one row per CDR3 protein. The sample carries more than 800,000 distinct CDR3 sequences, 35% to 55% recorded once.

This TCR derives from a woman aged 60-75 years in good health. The V gene is TRBV29-1, the J gene TRBJ2-1; 9 bases line up with TRBD1. The sample comprised blood. CDR3 in amino acids: CRADRGWDEQFF. CDR3 sequence (DNA): TGCAGGGCCGACAGGGGGTGGGATGAGCAGTTCTTC.